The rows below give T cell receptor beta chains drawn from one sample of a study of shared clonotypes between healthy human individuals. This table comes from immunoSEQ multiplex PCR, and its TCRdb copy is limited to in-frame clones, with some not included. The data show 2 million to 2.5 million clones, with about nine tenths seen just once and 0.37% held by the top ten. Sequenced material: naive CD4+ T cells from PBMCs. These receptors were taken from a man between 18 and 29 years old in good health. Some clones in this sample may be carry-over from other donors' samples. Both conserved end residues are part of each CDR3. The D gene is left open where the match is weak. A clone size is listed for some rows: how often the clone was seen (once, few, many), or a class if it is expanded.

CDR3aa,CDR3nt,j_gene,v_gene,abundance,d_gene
CASSMVAAAGEAFF,TGTGCCAGCAGCATGGTGGCGGCGGCCGGTGAAGCTTTCTTT,TRBJ1-1,TRBV7-9,.,.
CASSVSTTNEKLFF,TGTGCCAGCAGTGTGTCCACAACTAATGAAAAACTGTTTTTT,TRBJ1-4,TRBV6-4,.,.
CAWVTRGRPYEQYF,TGTGCCTGGGTAACCCGGGGCAGACCCTACGAGCAGTACTTC,TRBJ2-7,TRBV30,.,.
CASSLRDYNEQFF,TGTGCCAGCAGCTTAAGGGACTACAATGAGCAGTTCTTC,TRBJ2-1,TRBV11-2,.,.
CASSLSGVSYNEQFF,TGTGCCAGCTCACTAAGCGGGGTCTCCTACAATGAGCAGTTCTTC,TRBJ2-1,TRBV18,once,TRBD2
CASSSQTSGYTDTQYF,TGTGCCAGCAGTTCCCAGACTAGCGGCTACACAGATACGCAGTATTTT,TRBJ2-3,TRBV27,.,TRBD2
CASSMTVSNEKLFF,TGCGCCAGCAGCATGACGGTCTCTAATGAAAAACTGTTTTTT,TRBJ1-4,TRBV5-1,.,.
CASSPGGMGGQPQHF,TGCGCCAGCAGCCCCGGGGGGATGGGGGGTCAGCCCCAGCATTTT,TRBJ1-5,TRBV5-1,.,.
CASSPGKAAGELFF,TGCGCCAGCAGCCCTGGAAAGGCTGCCGGGGAGCTGTTTTTT,TRBJ2-2,TRBV4-1,.,.
CASSPGSTVSGANVLTF,TGTGCCAGCTCACCGGGCTCGACAGTCTCTGGGGCCAACGTCCTGACTTTC,TRBJ2-6,TRBV18,.,.
CASRGFGEQYF,TGTGCCAGCAGGGGCTTCGGCGAGCAGTACTTC,TRBJ2-7,TRBV27,.,.
CASSLGGQGATDTQYF,TGTGCCAGCAGCTTGGGAGGACAGGGGGCGACAGATACGCAGTATTTT,TRBJ2-3,TRBV5-4,.,TRBD1
CASSQDQARRGTHQETQYF,TGCGCCAGCAGCCAAGATCAAGCGAGAAGGGGGACACACCAAGAGACCCAGTACTTC,TRBJ2-5,TRBV4-1,.,.
CASSPWGGPQETQYF,TGTGCCAGCAGCCCCTGGGGGGGCCCCCAAGAGACCCAGTACTTC,TRBJ2-5,TRBV11-3,.,.
CASSYPLTGGVGDTQYF,TGTGCCAGCAGTTACCCTCTGACAGGGGGGGTTGGAGATACGCAGTATTTT,TRBJ2-3,TRBV28,.,TRBD1
CASGLAPFGAPEYF,TGTGCTAGTGGTTTGGCCCCTTTCGGGGCCCCAGAGTATTTT,TRBJ2-3,TRBV12-5,.,.
CASSFSPANTEAFF,TGTGCCAGCAGTTTTTCCCCAGCCAACACTGAAGCTTTCTTT,TRBJ1-1,TRBV27,.,.
CASSVDGGQGLGNSPLHF,TGTGCCAGCAGCGTAGATGGGGGACAGGGGCTGGGTAATTCACCCCTCCACTTT,TRBJ1-6,TRBV9,.,TRBD1
CASSSPGNTIYF,TGTGCCAGCAGTTCTCCTGGAAACACCATATATTTT,TRBJ1-3,TRBV28,.,.
CASSEVSLGTQYF,TGTGCCAGCAGTGAAGTCTCCCTCGGGACCCAGTACTTC,TRBJ2-5,TRBV6-1,.,.
CSATGTSGRLYEQYF,TGCAGCGCCACCGGGACTAGCGGGAGGTTGTACGAGCAGTACTTC,TRBJ2-7,TRBV29-1,.,TRBD2
CASSLGTGWAGELFF,TGTGCCAGCAGTTTAGGGACAGGGTGGGCCGGGGAGCTGTTTTTT,TRBJ2-2,TRBV27,.,TRBD1
CASSLDGSNQPQHF,TGTGCCAGCAGCCTGGACGGGAGCAATCAGCCCCAGCATTTT,TRBJ1-5,TRBV11-2,.,.
CASSLEEGAVGAFF,TGTGCCAGCAGTTTAGAGGAGGGGGCCGTGGGAGCTTTCTTT,TRBJ1-1,TRBV28,.,TRBD1
CASSPPEGRGEKLFF,TGTGCCAGCTCACCACCTGAGGGTCGTGGGGAAAAACTGTTTTTT,TRBJ1-4,TRBV18,once,.
CATQWDRGLNTEAFF,TGTGCCACCCAGTGGGACAGGGGGTTGAACACTGAAGCTTTCTTT,TRBJ1-1,TRBV19,.,TRBD1
CASSRRDRFNEKLFF,TGTGCCAGTAGTCGCCGGGACCGCTTTAATGAAAAACTGTTTTTT,TRBJ1-4,TRBV19,few,.
CASSVKRTSGPYEQYF,TGTGCCAGCAGTGTGAAAAGGACTAGCGGCCCCTACGAGCAGTACTTC,TRBJ2-7,TRBV2,.,TRBD2
CASSRDRGETQYF,TGTGCCAGCAGCCGGGACAGGGGAGAGACCCAGTACTTC,TRBJ2-5,TRBV5-8,.,TRBD1
CAWSPASGNTIYF,TGTGCCTGGAGCCCGGCCTCTGGAAACACCATATATTTT,TRBJ1-3,TRBV30,.,.
CASRKDGTGELFF,TGTGCCAGCAGGAAGGACGGCACCGGGGAGCTGTTTTTT,TRBJ2-2,TRBV11-1,.,.
CASSRSRDYREGAEQYF,TGTGCCAGCAGCCGTTCCCGGGACTACAGAGAAGGGGCCGAGCAGTACTTC,TRBJ2-7,TRBV27,once,TRBD2
CASSRQGVGVENIQYF,TGTGCCAGCAGTCGACAGGGCGTCGGAGTGGAAAACATTCAGTACTTC,TRBJ2-4,TRBV28,.,TRBD1
CASSQETGTGSYTF,TGCGCCAGCAGCCAAGAAACAGGGACAGGGAGCTACACCTTC,TRBJ1-2,TRBV4-3,.,TRBD1
CASTSTGALGAQYF,TGTGCCAGCACCAGTACCGGGGCCCTCGGGGCCCAGTACTTC,TRBJ2-5,TRBV7-2,.,.
CASSLDGQRNTEAFF,TGCGCCAGCAGCTTAGATGGACAGAGGAACACTGAAGCTTTCTTT,TRBJ1-1,TRBV5-1,.,.
CAWSVGPGAGIWEQYF,TGTGCCTGGAGTGTAGGTCCGGGAGCGGGAATATGGGAGCAGTACTTC,TRBJ2-7,TRBV30,once,TRBD2
CASSLPLVRQGSGNTIYF,TGTGCCAGCAGTTTGCCCCTGGTCCGACAGGGCTCTGGAAACACCATATATTTT,TRBJ1-3,TRBV28,.,TRBD1
CASRPQGTYEQYF,TGTGCCAGCAGACCTCAGGGTACCTACGAGCAGTACTTC,TRBJ2-7,TRBV7-9,.,.
CASSRGRGRTEAFF,TGTGCCAGCAGTCGAGGACGCGGCCGAACTGAAGCTTTCTTT,TRBJ1-1,TRBV7-9,few,.
CASQSPGTGSYEQYF,TGTGCCAGCCAATCCCCCGGGACAGGGTCCTACGAGCAGTACTTC,TRBJ2-7,TRBV6-6,.,TRBD1
CASSLGHTTYEQYF,TGTGCCAGCAGCTTGGGTCACACTACCTACGAGCAGTACTTC,TRBJ2-7,TRBV5-6,once,.
CASSLGQGAPGANVLTF,TGTGCCAGCAGCTTGGGACAGGGGGCGCCTGGGGCCAACGTCCTGACTTTC,TRBJ2-6,TRBV7-9,.,TRBD1
CASSLGQVTGEQYF,TGCGCCAGCAGCTTGGGGCAGGTAACCGGCGAGCAGTACTTC,TRBJ2-7,TRBV5-1,.,.
CASKAGGSTEAFF,TGTGCCAGCAAGGCAGGTGGTAGCACTGAAGCTTTCTTT,TRBJ1-1,TRBV6-5,.,.
CASSIQGNEQFF,TGTGCCAGCAGCATACAGGGCAATGAGCAGTTCTTC,TRBJ2-1,TRBV7-2,few,.
CASSSRGGPYEQYF,TGTGCCAGCAGCTCGCGGGGGGGACCCTACGAGCAGTACTTC,TRBJ2-7,TRBV7-2,.,TRBD2
CASSIIGERGEYNEQFF,TGTGCCAGTAGTATAATCGGTGAGCGGGGGGAATACAATGAGCAGTTCTTC,TRBJ2-1,TRBV19,.,TRBD2
CASSLDGGQPQHF,TGCGCCAGCAGCTTGGATGGGGGCCAGCCCCAGCATTTT,TRBJ1-5,TRBV5-1,.,.